This T cell receptor beta chain was observed in a study of cytomegalovirus exposure and HLA in healthy donors. General observations from the study: According to a later analysis, donors in an Asian-associated ancestry cluster reportedly had fewer N-insertions than the roughly 640-donor mean. Cytomegalovirus status was reportedly diagnosed by the classifier with high specificity and sensitivity. As was reported, the HLA-A and HLA-B alleles of most subjects were accurately predicted from TCR beta sequences. Evidence from a later analysis indicated that most CMV-associated TCR beta chains looked HLA-restricted.

PCR was performed using 60 Vbeta and 13 Jbeta primers. Sequencing was performed with immunoSEQ multiplex PCR; in TCRdb, only in-frame clones are kept and a portion is missing. Of 95,000 to 150,000 clones in the sample, roughly 66% were seen once. V was pared by 4 bases and J by 3 bases, with 21 bases between. CDR1 is SEHNR and CDR2 is FQNEAQ in the germline V gene (reference sequence). The CDR3 consists of 17 residues. A word on this clone: Its antigen is currently unknown.

Sample: PBMCs. The clonotype originates from a man in his 60s in good health and CMV-seropositive. The chain carries TRBV7-9 and TRBJ1-1; TRBD1 is a possible D gene (6 bases). CDR3 region: CASSSAQGYNEHTEAFF. Here the CDR3 DNA reads TGTGCCAGCAGCTCGGCACAGGGTTACAATGAGCACACTGAAGCTTTCTTT.